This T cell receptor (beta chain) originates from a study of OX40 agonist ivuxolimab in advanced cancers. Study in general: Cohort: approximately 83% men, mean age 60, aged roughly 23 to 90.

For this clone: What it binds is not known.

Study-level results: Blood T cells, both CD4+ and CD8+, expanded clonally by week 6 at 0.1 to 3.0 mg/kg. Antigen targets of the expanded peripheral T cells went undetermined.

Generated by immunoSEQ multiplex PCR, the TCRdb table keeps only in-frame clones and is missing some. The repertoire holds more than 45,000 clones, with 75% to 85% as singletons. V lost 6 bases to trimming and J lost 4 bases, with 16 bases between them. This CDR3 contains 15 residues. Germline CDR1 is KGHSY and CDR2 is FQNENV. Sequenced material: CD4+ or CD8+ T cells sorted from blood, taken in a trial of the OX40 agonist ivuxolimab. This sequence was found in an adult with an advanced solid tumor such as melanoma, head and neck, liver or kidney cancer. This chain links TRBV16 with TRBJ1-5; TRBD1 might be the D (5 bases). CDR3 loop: CASRKHGGDNQPQHF. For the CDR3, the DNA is TGTGCCAGCAGAAAACACGGGGGAGATAATCAGCCCCAGCATTTT.